The TCR beta chain under discussion was sequenced for a study of human T cells and chemical hapten exposure. This CDR3 has 16 amino acids. Trimming took off 3 bases at V and 7 bases at J, with 18 bases between the two ends. Germline assignment: CDR1 SEHNR and CDR2 FQNEAQ (reference sequence). Stated time point: patch test 3, about 24 weeks after DPC sensitization. The treatment here: therapeutic diphenylcyclopropenone sensitization with weekly scalp DPC. Unfractionated whole blood yielded the extracted total RNA. TCRdb analysed the RACE reads with MiXCR anew, one entry per CDR3 protein. The sample gives about 160,000 distinct CDR3 sequences, 25% to 35% of which show up once; roughly 2% is in the top ten.

Sample: whole blood, taken in connection with sensitization to the hapten diphenylcyclopropenone (DPC). This rearrangement joins TRBV7-9 to TRBJ2-2; TRBD2 is a possible D gene (5 bases). This clonotype was obtained from a woman aged 18 to 35 with alopecia areata. Some clones in this sample may be carry-over from other donors' samples. The chain's CDR3 is CASSFVLPEGGGELFF. The CDR3 bases are TGTGCCAGCAGCTTCGTCCTCCCCGAGGGCGGCGGGGAGCTGTTTTTT.